The 13 T cell receptor beta chains reported below all come from one sample, sequenced in a study of control samples from healthy donors and cancer patients (dated by TCRdb to 2020 to 2021). Receptor amplification or capture employed the immunoSEQ multiplex PCR assay. TCRdb limited this immuneACCESS table to in-frame rearrangements with V and J called. A share of clones is missing; checked studies link under half to unresolved V genes, and the rest is unexplained. Counted in this sample were around 50,000 clones; roughly 90% of them appeared once. The ten largest clones take up roughly 1.6% of the sample. The sample taken for sequencing was PBMCs. The receptor source for this set is a man aged 40-49 years with colorectal cancer.

The rearrangement uses TRBV23-1 and TRBJ2-1; D possibly corresponds to TRBD1 (6 bases). TRBV23-1 is labeled an ORF, and its function is uncertain. V lost 7 bases, J lost 6 bases, and 13 bases lay in between. This CDR3 spans 13 amino acids. The CDR3 loop is CASTKTGSNEQFF. For the CDR3, the DNA is TGCGCCAGCACCAAAACAGGGTCCAATGAGCAGTTCTTC.

The V call is TRBV27, the J call TRBJ2-3, with D uncertain. Trimming removed 2 bases at V and 2 bases at J, with 11 bases between. This CDR3 comprises 15 residues. Germline V gives CDR1 MNHEY, CDR2 SMNVEV (reference sequence). CDR3 in amino acids: CASSLGRLVTDTQYF. The DNA for the CDR3 is TGTGCCAGCAGTTTAGGTCGTCTAGTCACAGATACGCAGTATTTT.

The J gene is TRBJ2-5, the V gene TRBV3-1 (or the pseudogene TRBV3-2); weak D call: TRBD2 (5 bases). CDR3 size: 15 residues. The V end lost 3 bases, the J end lost 3 bases, and 14 bases lay between the germline ends. The V gene's germline CDR1 is LGHDT and CDR2 YNNKEL (reference sequence). The CDR3 coding sequence is TGTGCCAGCAGCCACTATGCCGCGGGCGAAGAGACCCAGTACTTC. Translating it yields CASSHYAAGEETQYF.

The J gene is TRBJ2-7, the V gene TRBV28, with D tentatively TRBD1 (6 bases). The CDR3 runs to 15 residues. The V gene's germline CDR1 is MDHEN and CDR2 SYDVKM. V lost 6 bases and J 2 bases, leaving 17 bases between the germline ends. CDR3 residues: CASSLTGTLAYEQYF. The CDR3 bases are TGTGCCAGCAGCCTCACCGGGACACTAGCCTACGAGCAGTACTTC.

The chain recombines TRBV10-3 with TRBJ1-6; D unclear. Germline CDR1 reads ENHRY; CDR2 reads SYGVKD. V lost 6 bases and J 9 bases, leaving 12 bases between the germline ends. The CDR3 has 13 amino acids. CDR3 sequence reads: CAISGSGGSPLHF. The DNA for the CDR3 is TGTGCCATCAGCGGGTCCGGAGGTTCACCCCTCCACTTT.

This chain links TRBV3-1 (or the pseudogene TRBV3-2) with TRBJ2-1; weak D call: TRBD1 (5 bases). The CDR3 runs to 18 residues. From germline, CDR1 is LGHDT and CDR2 YNNKEL (reference sequence). The germline V and J ends were trimmed by 0 bases and 3 bases, with 18 bases remaining between them. CDR3: CASSQEDKIMPFYNEQFF. The CDR3 coding sequence is TGTGCCAGCAGCCAAGAGGACAAGATAATGCCCTTCTACAATGAGCAGTTCTTC.

The rearrangement links TRBV4-1 to TRBJ1-5; possible D gene TRBD1, 5 bases. With 0 bases removed from V and 6 bases from J, the gap between germline ends came to 15 bases. The CDR3 totals 16 residues. The germline CDR1 and CDR2 sequences are MGHRA and YSYEKL. The CDR3 sequence: CASSQEGRESGQPQHF. The CDR3 DNA is TGCGCCAGCAGCCAAGAAGGCAGGGAAAGTGGTCAGCCCCAGCATTTT.

The chain employs TRBV2 and TRBJ2-7; D perhaps matches TRBD2 (5 bases). V was clipped by 6 bases and J by 5 bases, with 17 bases between them. The CDR3 contains 14 residues. The germline V gene encodes CDR1 SNHLY and CDR2 FYNNEI. CDR3 nucleotides: TGTGCCAGCAGCCTGGACTGGCAAACCGACGAGCAGTACTTC. This sequence encodes CASSLDWQTDEQYF.

J is TRBJ1-2 and V is TRBV4-1, with 7 bases fitting TRBD1. V gave up 1 base and J gave up 8 bases; unmatched junction bases: 10. In germline, CDR1 is MGHRA, CDR2 YSYEKL. The CDR3 extends over 15 amino acids. Here the CDR3 reads CASSQVGSDRAGYTF. The CDR3, as DNA: TGCGCCAGCAGCCAAGTGGGTTCCGACAGGGCCGGCTACACCTTC.

The chain recombines TRBV19 with TRBJ2-3, with a possible D match to TRBD2 (6 bases). V was cut by 9 bases and J by 4 bases, with 20 bases left in between. CDR1 LNHDA and CDR2 SQIVND come from the germline V gene (reference sequence). This CDR3 contains 15 residues. The CDR3 is CASRRGGIWPDTQYF. The CDR3, as DNA: TGTGCCAGCCGAAGGGGCGGGATATGGCCAGATACGCAGTATTTT.

The V gene is TRBV3-1 (or the pseudogene TRBV3-2), the J gene TRBJ1-1; TRBD1 matches 8 bases. J gave up 5 bases and V 4 bases, and 6 bases lay outside the gene matches. Germline V gives CDR1 LGHDT, CDR2 YNNKEL (reference sequence). CDR3 length equals 14 residues. In DNA, the CDR3 is TGTGCCAGCAGCCGAGACAGGGGAGGGACTGAAGCTTTCTTT. This codes for CASSRDRGGTEAFF.

The chain employs TRBV3-1 (or the pseudogene TRBV3-2) and TRBJ2-1; tentative D call: TRBD2 (6 bases). Germline V gives CDR1 LGHDT, CDR2 YNNKEL (reference sequence). This CDR3 has 16 residues. V lost 0 bases and J lost 1, with 10 bases in between. CDR3 in amino acids: CASSQEGLPSYNEQFF. The CDR3 DNA reads TGTGCCAGCAGCCAAGAGGGACTTCCTTCCTACAATGAGCAGTTCTTC.

The CDR3 loop reads CASSVGGSGEQYF. CDR3 sequence (DNA): TGTGCCAGCAGCGTCGGGGGATCGGGCGAGCAGTACTTC. The chain recombines TRBV9 with TRBJ2-7; tentatively, D is TRBD2 (6 bases). CDR3 length equals 13 residues. Germline lookup yields CDR1 SGDLS and CDR2 YYNGEE. Trimming cost V 2 bases and J 6 bases, with 12 bases left between them.